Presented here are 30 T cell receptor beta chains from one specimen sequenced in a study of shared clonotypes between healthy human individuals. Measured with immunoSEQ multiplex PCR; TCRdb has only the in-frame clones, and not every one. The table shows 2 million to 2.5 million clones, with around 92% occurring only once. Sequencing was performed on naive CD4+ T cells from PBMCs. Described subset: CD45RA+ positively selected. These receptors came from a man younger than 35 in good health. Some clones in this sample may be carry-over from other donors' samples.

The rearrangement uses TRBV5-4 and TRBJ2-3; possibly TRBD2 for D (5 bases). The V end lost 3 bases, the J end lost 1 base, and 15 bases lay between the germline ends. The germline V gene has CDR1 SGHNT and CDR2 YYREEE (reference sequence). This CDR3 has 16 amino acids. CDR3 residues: CASSSRWEKGTDTQYF. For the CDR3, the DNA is TGTGCCAGCAGCTCCCGGTGGGAGAAGGGCACAGATACGCAGTATTTT.

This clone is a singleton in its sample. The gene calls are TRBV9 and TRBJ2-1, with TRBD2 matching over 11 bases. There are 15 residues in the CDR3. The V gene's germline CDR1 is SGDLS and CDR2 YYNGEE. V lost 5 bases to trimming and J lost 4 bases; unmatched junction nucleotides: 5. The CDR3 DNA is TGTGCCAGCAGGAGGGGACTAGCGGTTTACAATGAGCAGTTCTTC. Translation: CASRRGLAVYNEQFF. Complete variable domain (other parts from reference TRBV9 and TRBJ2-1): DSGVTQTPKHLITATGQRVTLRCSPRSGDLSVYWYQQSLDQGLQFLIQYYNGEERAKGNILERFSAQQFPDLHSELNLSSLELGDSALYFCASRRGLAVYNEQFFGPGTRLTVL.

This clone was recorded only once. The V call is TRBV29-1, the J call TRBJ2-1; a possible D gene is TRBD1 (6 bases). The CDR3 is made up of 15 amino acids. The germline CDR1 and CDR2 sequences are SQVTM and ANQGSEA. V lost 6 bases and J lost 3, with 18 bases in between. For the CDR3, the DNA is TGCAGCGTCTCGCAGGGGTTACGGGGCTACAATGAGCAGTTCTTC. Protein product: CSVSQGLRGYNEQFF.

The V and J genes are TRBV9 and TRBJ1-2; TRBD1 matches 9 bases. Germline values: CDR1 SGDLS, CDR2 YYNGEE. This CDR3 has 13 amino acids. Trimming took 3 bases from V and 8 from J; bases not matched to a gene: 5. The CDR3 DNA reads TGTGCCAGCAGCGCAGTGACAGGGGGAGGCTACACCTTC. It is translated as CASSAVTGGGYTF.

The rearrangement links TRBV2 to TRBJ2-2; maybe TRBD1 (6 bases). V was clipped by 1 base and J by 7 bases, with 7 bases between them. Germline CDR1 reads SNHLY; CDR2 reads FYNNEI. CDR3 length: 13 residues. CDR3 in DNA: TGTGCCAGCAGTGAAGTAGGGGGCGGGGAGCTGTTTTTT. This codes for CASSEVGGGELFF.

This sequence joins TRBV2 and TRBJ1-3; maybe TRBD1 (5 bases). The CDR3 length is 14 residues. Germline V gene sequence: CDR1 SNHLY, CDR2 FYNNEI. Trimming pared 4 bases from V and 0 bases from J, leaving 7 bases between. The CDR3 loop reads CASSGGISGNTIYF. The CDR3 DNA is TGTGCCAGCAGTGGGGGGATCTCTGGAAACACCATATATTTT.

CDR3 sequence: CASSQGQGRDNEQFF. The DNA for the CDR3 is TGTGCCAGCAGCCAGGGACAGGGGAGGGACAATGAGCAGTTCTTC. J is TRBJ2-1 and V is TRBV11-3; TRBD1 matches 10 bases. The CDR3 covers 15 residues. The germline gives CDR1 SGHNT, CDR2 YENEEA. V trimming: 5 bases; J trimming: 5 bases; junction bases outside the gene matches: 6.

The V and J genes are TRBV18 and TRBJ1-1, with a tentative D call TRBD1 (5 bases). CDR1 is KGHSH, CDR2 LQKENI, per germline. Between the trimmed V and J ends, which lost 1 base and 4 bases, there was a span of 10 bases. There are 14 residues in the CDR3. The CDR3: CASSPRPGGTEAFF. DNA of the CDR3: TGTGCCAGCTCACCACGGCCGGGGGGCACTGAAGCTTTCTTT.

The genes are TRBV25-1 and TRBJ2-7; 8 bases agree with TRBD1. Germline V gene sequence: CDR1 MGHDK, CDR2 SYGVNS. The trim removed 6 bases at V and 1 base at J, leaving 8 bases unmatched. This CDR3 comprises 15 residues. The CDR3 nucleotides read TGTGCCAGCAGGGGGACAGGCGCACTTTCCTACGAGCAGTACTTC. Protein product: CASRGTGALSYEQYF.

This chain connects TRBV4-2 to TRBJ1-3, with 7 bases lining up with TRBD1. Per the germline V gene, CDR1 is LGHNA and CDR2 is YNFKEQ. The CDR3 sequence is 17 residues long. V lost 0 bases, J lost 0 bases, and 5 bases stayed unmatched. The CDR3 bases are TGTGCCAGCAGCCAAGATCTAGGGGGCTTCTCTGGAAACACCATATATTTT. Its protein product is CASSQDLGGFSGNTIYF.

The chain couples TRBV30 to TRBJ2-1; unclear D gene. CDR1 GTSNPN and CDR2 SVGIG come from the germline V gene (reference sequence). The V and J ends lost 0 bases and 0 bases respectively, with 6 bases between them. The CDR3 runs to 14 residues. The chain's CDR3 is CAWSVSSSYNEQFF. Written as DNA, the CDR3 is TGTGCCTGGAGTGTATCGAGCTCCTACAATGAGCAGTTCTTC. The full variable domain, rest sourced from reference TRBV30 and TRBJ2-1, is SQTIHQWPATLVQPVGSPLSLECTVEGTSNPNLYWYRQAAGRGLQLLFYSVGIGQISSEVPQNLSASRPQDRQFILSSKKLLLSDSGFYLCAWSVSSSYNEQFFGPGTRLTVL.

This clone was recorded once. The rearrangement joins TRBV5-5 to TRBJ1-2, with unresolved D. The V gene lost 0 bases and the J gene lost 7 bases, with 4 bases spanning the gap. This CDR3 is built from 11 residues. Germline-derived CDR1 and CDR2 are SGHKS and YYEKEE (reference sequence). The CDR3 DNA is TGTGCCAGCAGCTTGGATAGTGGCTACACCTTC. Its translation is CASSLDSGYTF.

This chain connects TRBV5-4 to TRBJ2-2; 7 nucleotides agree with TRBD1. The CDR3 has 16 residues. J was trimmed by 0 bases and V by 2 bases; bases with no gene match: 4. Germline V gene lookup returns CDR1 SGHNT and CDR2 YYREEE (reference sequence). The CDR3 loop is CASSLLTGTNTGELFF. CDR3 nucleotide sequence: TGTGCCAGCAGCTTATTGACAGGGACGAACACCGGGGAGCTGTTTTTT.

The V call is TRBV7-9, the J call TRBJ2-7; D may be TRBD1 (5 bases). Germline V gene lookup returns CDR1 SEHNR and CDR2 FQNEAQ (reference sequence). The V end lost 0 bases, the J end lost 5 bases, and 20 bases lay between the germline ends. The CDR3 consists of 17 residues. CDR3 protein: CASSLAVGAGPSDEQYF. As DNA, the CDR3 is TGTGCCAGCAGCTTAGCGGTTGGGGCAGGGCCCTCGGACGAGCAGTACTTC.

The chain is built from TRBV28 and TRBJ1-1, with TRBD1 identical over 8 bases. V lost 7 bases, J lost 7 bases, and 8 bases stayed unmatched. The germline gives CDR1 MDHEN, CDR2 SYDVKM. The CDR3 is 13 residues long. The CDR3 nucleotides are TGTGCCAGCACCCGATTCGGGACAGGTGAAGCTTTCTTT. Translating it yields CASTRFGTGEAFF.

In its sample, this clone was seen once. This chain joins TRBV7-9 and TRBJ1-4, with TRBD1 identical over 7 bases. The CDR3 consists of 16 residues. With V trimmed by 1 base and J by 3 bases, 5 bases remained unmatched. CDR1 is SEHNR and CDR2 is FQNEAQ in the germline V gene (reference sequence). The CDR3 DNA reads TGTGCCAGCAGCTTAGTTGTCGGGACAGCTAATGAAAAACTGTTTTTT. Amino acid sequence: CASSLVVGTANEKLFF.

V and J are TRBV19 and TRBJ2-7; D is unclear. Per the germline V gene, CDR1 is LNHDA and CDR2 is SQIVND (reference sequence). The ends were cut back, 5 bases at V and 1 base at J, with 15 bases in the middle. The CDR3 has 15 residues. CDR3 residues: CASSVHRTYSYEQYF. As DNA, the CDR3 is TGTGCCAGTAGTGTTCACAGAACATATTCCTACGAGCAGTACTTC.

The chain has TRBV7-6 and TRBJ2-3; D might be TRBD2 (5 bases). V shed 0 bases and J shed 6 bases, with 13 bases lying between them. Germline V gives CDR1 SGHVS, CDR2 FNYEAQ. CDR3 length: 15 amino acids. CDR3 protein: CASSLASSSDDTQYF. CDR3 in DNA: TGTGCCAGCAGCTTAGCTTCTAGCTCTGATGATACGCAGTATTTT.

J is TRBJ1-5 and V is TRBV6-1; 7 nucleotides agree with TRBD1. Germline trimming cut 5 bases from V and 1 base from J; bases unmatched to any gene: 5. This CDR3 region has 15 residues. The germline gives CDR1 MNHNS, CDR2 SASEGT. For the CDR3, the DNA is TGTGCCAGCAGTCTCTCGACAGGGAGCAATCAGCCCCAGCATTTT. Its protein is CASSLSTGSNQPQHF.

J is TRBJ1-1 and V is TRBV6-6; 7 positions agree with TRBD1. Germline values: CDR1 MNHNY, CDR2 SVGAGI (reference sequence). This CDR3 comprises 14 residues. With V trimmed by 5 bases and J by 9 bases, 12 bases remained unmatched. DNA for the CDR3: TGTGCCAGCAGTCAAGGGACAGCCCCTCGAAAAGCTTTCTTT. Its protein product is CASSQGTAPRKAFF.

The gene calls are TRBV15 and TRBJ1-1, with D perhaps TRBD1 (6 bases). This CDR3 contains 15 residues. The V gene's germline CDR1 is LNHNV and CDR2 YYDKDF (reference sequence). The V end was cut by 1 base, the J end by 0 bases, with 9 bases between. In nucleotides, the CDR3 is TGTGCCACCAGCAGAGGGGGGCCAGTGAACACTGAAGCTTTCTTT. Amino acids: CATSRGGPVNTEAFF.

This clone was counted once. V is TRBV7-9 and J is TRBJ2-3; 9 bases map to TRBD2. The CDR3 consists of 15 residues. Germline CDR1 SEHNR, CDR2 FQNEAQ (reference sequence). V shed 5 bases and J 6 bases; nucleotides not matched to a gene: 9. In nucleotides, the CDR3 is TGTGCCAGCAGCACAGGGACTAGCTTCATGGATACGCAGTATTTT. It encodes CASSTGTSFMDTQYF.

The CDR3 sequence is CASSVGVFRELFF. DNA for the CDR3: TGTGCCAGCAGCGTTGGAGTCTTCAGAGAACTGTTTTTT. This chain uses TRBV2 with TRBJ1-4; D is uncertain. V was cut by 6 bases and J by 12 bases, with 17 bases left in between. Germline loops: CDR1 SNHLY, CDR2 FYNNEI. CDR3 length: 13 residues.

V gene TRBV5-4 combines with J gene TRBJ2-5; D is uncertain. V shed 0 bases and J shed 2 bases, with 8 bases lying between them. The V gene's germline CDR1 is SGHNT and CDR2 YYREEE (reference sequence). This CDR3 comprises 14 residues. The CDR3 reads CASSLVGVQETQYF. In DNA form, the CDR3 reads TGTGCCAGCAGCTTGGTAGGAGTGCAAGAGACCCAGTACTTC.

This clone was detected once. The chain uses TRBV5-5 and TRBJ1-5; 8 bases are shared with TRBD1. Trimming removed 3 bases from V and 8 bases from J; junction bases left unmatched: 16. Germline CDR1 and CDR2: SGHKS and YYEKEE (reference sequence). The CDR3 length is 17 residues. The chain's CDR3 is CASSWKLTGTGNEPQHF. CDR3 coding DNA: TGTGCCAGCAGCTGGAAGCTTACCGGGACAGGAAACGAGCCCCAGCATTTT.

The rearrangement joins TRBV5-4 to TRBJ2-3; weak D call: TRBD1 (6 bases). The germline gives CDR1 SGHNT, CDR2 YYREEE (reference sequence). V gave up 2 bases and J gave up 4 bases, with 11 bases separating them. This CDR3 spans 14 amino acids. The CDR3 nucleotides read TGTGCCAGCAGCTTTATACAGGGTCCAGATACGCAGTATTTT. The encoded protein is CASSFIQGPDTQYF.

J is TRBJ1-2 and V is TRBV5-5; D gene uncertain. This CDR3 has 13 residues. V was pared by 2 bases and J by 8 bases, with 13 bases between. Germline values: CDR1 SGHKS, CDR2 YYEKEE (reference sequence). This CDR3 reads CASSFAPPEGYTF. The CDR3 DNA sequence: TGTGCCAGCAGCTTCGCACCCCCAGAGGGCTACACCTTC. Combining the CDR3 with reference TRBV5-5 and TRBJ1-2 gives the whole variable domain DAGVTQSPTHLIKTRGQQVTLRCSPISGHKSVSWYQQVLGQGPQFIFQYYEKEERGRGNFPDRFSARQFPNYSSELNVNALLLGDSALYLCASSFAPPEGYTFGSGTRLTVV.

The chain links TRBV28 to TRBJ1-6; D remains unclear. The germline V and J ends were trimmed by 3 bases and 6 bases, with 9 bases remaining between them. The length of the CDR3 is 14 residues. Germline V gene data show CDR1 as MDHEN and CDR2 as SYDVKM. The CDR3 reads CASSFLRGNSPLHF. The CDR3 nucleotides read TGTGCCAGCAGTTTCCTACGGGGTAATTCACCCCTCCACTTT.

In DNA form, the CDR3 reads TGTGCCAGCAATATCCGGAGAGAGACCCAGTACTTC. Translation: CASNIRRETQYF. The chain uses TRBV6-1 and TRBJ2-5; D gene unclear. Trimming left V 7 bases short and J 4 bases short, with 10 bases between. Germline-derived CDR1 and CDR2 are MNHNS and SASEGT. The CDR3 runs to 12 residues.

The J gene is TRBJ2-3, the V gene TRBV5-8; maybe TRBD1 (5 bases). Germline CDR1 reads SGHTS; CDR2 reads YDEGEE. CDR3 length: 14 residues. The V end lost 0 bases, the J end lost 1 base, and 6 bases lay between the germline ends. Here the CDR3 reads CASSLARGTDTQYF. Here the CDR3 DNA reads TGTGCCAGCAGCTTGGCCAGGGGCACAGATACGCAGTATTTT.